This TCR beta chain was retrieved from a study of blood T cell repertoires in COVID-19. Clones were sequenced by immunoSEQ multiplex PCR, and TCRdb holds only the in-frame ones, with some missing. The sample includes around 180,000 clones, 85% to 90% of them seen just once. CDR1 is SGHAT and CDR2 is FQNNGV in the germline V gene. This CDR3 is 17 amino acids long. J lost 6 bases, V lost 0 bases, and 9 bases had no gene match. The chain recombines TRBV11-2 with TRBJ2-1, with 9 nucleotides matching TRBD2. The sequence was collected from a woman in her 40s with acute COVID-19. Sequenced sample: PBMCs or T cells enriched from blood (not recorded which). The CDR3 here is CASSLDYTGAGGNEQFF. CDR3 coding DNA: TGTGCCAGCAGCTTAGATTATACGGGAGCGGGGGGCAATGAGCAGTTCTTC. The complete variable domain, with remaining parts taken from reference TRBV11-2 and TRBJ2-1, reads EAGVAQSPRYKIIEKRQSVAFWCNPISGHATLYWYQQILGQGPKLLIQFQNNGVVDDSQLPKDRFSAERLKGVDSTLKIQPAKLEDSAVYLCASSLDYTGAGGNEQFFGPGTRLTVL.